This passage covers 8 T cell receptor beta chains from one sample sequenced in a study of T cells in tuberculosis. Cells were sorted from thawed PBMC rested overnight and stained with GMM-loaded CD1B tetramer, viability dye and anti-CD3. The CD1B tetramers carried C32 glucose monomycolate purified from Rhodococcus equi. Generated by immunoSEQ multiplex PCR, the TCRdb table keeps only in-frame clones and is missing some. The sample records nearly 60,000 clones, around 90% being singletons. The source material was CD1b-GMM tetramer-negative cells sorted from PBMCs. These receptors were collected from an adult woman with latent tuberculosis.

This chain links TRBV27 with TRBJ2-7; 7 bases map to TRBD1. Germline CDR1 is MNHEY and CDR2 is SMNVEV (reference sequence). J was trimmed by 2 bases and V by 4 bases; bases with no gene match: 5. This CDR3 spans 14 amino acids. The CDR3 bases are TGTGCCAGCAGTTCGACAGGGACAACCTACGAGCAGTACTTC. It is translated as CASSSTGTTYEQYF.

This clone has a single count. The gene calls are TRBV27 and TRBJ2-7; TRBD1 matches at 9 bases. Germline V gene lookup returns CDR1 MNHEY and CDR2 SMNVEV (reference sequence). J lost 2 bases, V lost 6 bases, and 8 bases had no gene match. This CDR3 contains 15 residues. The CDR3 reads CASRMNRGLTYEQYF. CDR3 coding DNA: TGTGCCAGCAGAATGAACAGGGGGCTTACCTACGAGCAGTACTTC.

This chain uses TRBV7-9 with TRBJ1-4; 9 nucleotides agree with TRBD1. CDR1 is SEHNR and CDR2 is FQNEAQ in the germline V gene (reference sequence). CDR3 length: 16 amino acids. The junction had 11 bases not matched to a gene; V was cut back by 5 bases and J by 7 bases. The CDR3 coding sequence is TGTGCCAGCAGCGTGACGACAGGGGGAAGGAGTGAAAAACTGTTTTTT. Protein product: CASSVTTGGRSEKLFF. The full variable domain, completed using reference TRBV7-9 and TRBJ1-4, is DTGVSQNPRHKITKRGQNVTFRCDPISEHNRLYWYRQTLGQGPEFLTYFQNEAQLEKSRLLSDRFSAERPKGSFSTLEIQRTEQGDSAMYLCASSVTTGGRSEKLFFGSGTQLSVL.

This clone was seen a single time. The CDR3 reads CASSLQVDNEQFF. CDR3 in DNA: TGTGCCAGTAGTCTCCAGGTGGACAATGAGCAGTTCTTC. The chain is built from TRBV19 and TRBJ2-1; the D is unclear. Trimming pared 5 bases from V and 5 bases from J, leaving 10 bases between. The CDR3 has 13 amino acids. Per germline, CDR1 LNHDA and CDR2 SQIVND (reference sequence).

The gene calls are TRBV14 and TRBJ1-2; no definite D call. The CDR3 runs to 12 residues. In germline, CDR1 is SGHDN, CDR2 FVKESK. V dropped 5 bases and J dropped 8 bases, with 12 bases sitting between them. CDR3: CASSKEAGGYTF. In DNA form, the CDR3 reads TGTGCCAGCAGCAAGGAGGCCGGCGGCTACACCTTC. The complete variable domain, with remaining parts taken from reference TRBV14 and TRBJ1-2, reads EAGVTQFPSHSVIEKGQTVTLRCDPISGHDNLYWYRRVMGKEIKFLLHFVKESKQDESGMPNNRFLAERTGGTYSTLKVQPAELEDSGVYFCASSKEAGGYTFGSGTRLTVV.

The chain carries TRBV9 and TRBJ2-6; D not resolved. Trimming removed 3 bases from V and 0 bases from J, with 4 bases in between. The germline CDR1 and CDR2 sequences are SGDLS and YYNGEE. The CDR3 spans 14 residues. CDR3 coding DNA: TGTGCCAGCAGCGCCTCCTCTGGGGCCAACGTCCTGACTTTC. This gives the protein CASSASSGANVLTF.

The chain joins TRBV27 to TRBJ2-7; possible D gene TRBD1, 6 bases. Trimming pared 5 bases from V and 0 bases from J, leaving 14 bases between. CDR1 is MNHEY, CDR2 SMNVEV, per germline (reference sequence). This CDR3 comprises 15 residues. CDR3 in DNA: TGTGCCAGCAGTGCCGGGACACCTCGCTCCTACGAGCAGTACTTC. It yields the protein CASSAGTPRSYEQYF.

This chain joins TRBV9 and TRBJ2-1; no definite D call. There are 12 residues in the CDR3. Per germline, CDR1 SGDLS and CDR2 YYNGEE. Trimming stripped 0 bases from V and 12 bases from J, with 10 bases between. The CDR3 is CASSVDRETQFF. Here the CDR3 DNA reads TGTGCCAGCAGCGTAGACCGAGAAACGCAGTTCTTC.